This T cell receptor beta chain was sequenced for a study of beta chain features in type 1 diabetes. Study findings and constraints: Among patients with Type 1 diabetes, TCRB CDR3s were moderately but significantly shorter in every one of the four CD4+ subsets. Patients with type 1 diabetes showed fewer VDJ junction insertions and more deletions.

Of the isolated RNA, all was reverse transcribed, and so the sequenced material was expressed TCRB transcripts. Clones were read by immunoSEQ multiplex PCR, and TCRdb kept only the in-frame ones, dropping some. The table lists over 150,000 clones, 10% of them singletons. Worth noting for this clone: Its antigen is not identified.

Germline CDR1 SGHNT, CDR2 YYREEE (reference sequence). The V segment lost 0 bases and the J segment 14 bases; nucleotides outside the gene matches: 6. The CDR3 covers 13 residues. What was sequenced was central memory CD4+ T cells from blood. This clonotype was sampled from a young man with type 1 diabetes. The chain carries TRBV5-4 and TRBJ2-1, with 9 bases that match TRBD1. This chain's CDR3 is CASSLVGDRAEFF. The CDR3 coding sequence is TGTGCCAGCAGCTTGGTGGGGGACAGGGCGGAGTTCTTC.